The entry below describes one T cell receptor beta chain. With 60 Vbeta and 13 Jbeta primers, the PCR was carried out. As originally analysed: A later analysis tallied 87 million or so unique TCR beta chains, around 10 million of them shared. Repertoires were generated with immunoSEQ multiplex PCR, while TCRdb's copy carries only in-frame clones and drops some. V, J and clone size derive from that table, while D and trimming were established from the DNA sequence. This table holds over 150,000 clones, roughly 78% found once. The CDR3 extends over 14 amino acids. Trimming took off 4 bases at V and 8 bases at J, with 14 bases between the two ends. Germline values: CDR1 MNHNY, CDR2 SVGAGI (reference sequence). The sample originates from a study of cytomegalovirus exposure and HLA in healthy donors.

The sequence was collected from a woman aged 45-60 years in good health and CMV-seropositive. This chain joins TRBV6-6 and TRBJ1-4; maybe TRBD1 (5 bases). Sequenced sample: PBMCs. The CDR3 DNA reads as TGTGCCAGCAGTTCCACCGGGGGACGGGAAAAACTGTTTTTT. Amino acids: CASSSTGGREKLFF.